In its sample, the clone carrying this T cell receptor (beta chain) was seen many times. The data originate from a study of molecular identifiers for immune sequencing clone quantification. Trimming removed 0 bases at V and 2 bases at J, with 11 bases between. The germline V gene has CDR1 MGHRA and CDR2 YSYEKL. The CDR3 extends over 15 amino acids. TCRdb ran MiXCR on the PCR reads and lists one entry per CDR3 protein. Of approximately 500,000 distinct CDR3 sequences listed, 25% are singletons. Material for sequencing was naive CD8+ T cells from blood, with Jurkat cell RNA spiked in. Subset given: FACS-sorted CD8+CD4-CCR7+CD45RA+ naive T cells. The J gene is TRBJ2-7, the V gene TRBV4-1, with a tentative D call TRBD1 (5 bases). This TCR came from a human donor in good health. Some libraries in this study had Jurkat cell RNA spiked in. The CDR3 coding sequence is TGCGCCAGCAGCCAAGATATAGGGGCGCCCTACGAGCAGTACTTC. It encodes CASSQDIGAPYEQYF.